These 10 T cell receptor beta chains share one sample of origin, sequenced in a study of T cells in Graves' hyperthyroidism and ophthalmopathy. Amplified TCR beta CDR3 regions came from RNA transcripts. A first-round RT-PCR of the TCR CDR3 used the HTBI primer set. Each CDR3 protein is one row after TCRdb ran MiXCR on the multiplex PCR reads. The sample records 500,000 to 600,000 distinct CDR3 sequences, around 46% being singletons. Material: peripheral blood or thyroid tissue (not recorded which). These receptors originate from a woman between 18 and 30 years old with Graves' hyperthyroidism.

Regarding this clonotype: The junction departs from the called germline gene at one end, perhaps through a read error. The V call is TRBV12-3 or TRBV12-4, the J call TRBJ1-1; 8 bases match TRBD1. CDR3 length equals 14 residues. The CDR3 loop is CASSSDRVKAEALF. CDR3 bases: TGTGCCAGCAGTTCGGACAGGGTTAAGGCTGAAGCTCTCTTT.

This clonotype was picked up many times. The gene calls are TRBV14 and TRBJ2-2; 7 bases line up with TRBD1. Germline lookup yields CDR1 SGHDN and CDR2 FVKESK. CDR3 length equals 15 residues. The V and J ends lost 2 bases and 1 base, in that order; junction bases with no gene match: 1. The CDR3 DNA is TGTGCCAGCAGCCAACGACAGGGGAACACCGGGGAGCTGTTTTTT. Protein sequence: CASSQRQGNTGELFF.

The chain uses TRBV13 and TRBJ2-5; tentatively, D is TRBD1 (6 bases). V lost 5 bases, J lost 4 bases, and 17 bases lay in between. CDR1 PRHDT and CDR2 FYEKMQ come from the germline V gene (reference sequence). The CDR3 sequence is 15 residues long. The CDR3 region is CASSLWVQGLETQYF. The CDR3 DNA reads as TGTGCCAGCAGCCTTTGGGTGCAGGGGTTAGAGACCCAGTACTTC.

Concerning this clonotype itself: A read error may be the cause here, since a much bigger clone is one base away. The rearrangement uses TRBV4-3 and TRBJ2-7, with D tentatively TRBD1 (5 bases). This CDR3 has 15 amino acids. Trimming removed 0 bases at V and 5 bases at J, with 14 bases between. Germline V gives CDR1 LGHNA, CDR2 YSLEER. CDR3 loop: CASSQDLPRVNEQYF. The CDR3 bases are TGCGCCAGCAGCCAAGATCTTCCCAGGGTAAACGAGCAGTACTTC.

This clonotype has a count of ten or more. The chain employs TRBV7-2 and TRBJ1-1, with D possibly matching TRBD1 (5 bases). The germline V gene encodes CDR1 SGHTA and CDR2 FQGNSA. The ends were cut back, 7 bases at V and 4 bases at J, with 13 bases in the middle. The CDR3 is made up of 13 amino acids. The CDR3 bases are TGTGCCAGCAACCCATGGGGGAGCACTGAAGCTTTCTTT. This sequence encodes CASNPWGSTEAFF.

This clonotype showed up many times. J is TRBJ2-5 and V is TRBV5-8, with 7 bases that match TRBD2. Germline CDR1 SGHTS, CDR2 YDEGEE. The CDR3 is 13 amino acids. With V trimmed by 4 bases and J by 4 bases, 4 bases remained unmatched. The CDR3 sequence: CASSSGMGETQYF. The CDR3 region has the DNA TGTGCCAGCAGCAGCGGGATGGGAGAGACCCAGTACTTC.

This clonotype has ten or more counts. The J gene is TRBJ1-1, the V gene TRBV4-3, with a possible D match to TRBD1 (6 bases). Germline V CDR1 and CDR2: LGHNA, YSLEER. Trimming cost V 8 bases and J 1 base, with 11 bases left between them. The CDR3 loop spans 13 amino acids. The CDR3 nucleotides are TGCGCCAGCGGAACAGGGAGGAACACTGAAGCTTTCTTT. Translation gives CASGTGRNTEAFF.

The sample holds many counts of this clonotype. V usage is TRBV4-2 and J usage is TRBJ2-7, with D maybe TRBD1 (6 bases). CDR1 is LGHNA, CDR2 YNFKEQ, per germline. The CDR3 sequence is 15 residues long. V was trimmed by 6 bases and J by 1 base, leaving 16 bases between them. The CDR3: CASRVQTGSSYEQYF. The CDR3 DNA follows: TGTGCCAGCAGGGTTCAGACAGGCTCTTCCTACGAGCAGTACTTC.

The chain links TRBV7-2 to TRBJ2-2; 13 positions agree with TRBD2. This CDR3 contains 18 residues. V was pared by 6 bases and J by 6 bases, with 13 bases of the junction left unmatched. Germline V gene data show CDR1 as SGHTA and CDR2 as FQGNSA. CDR3 sequence reads: CASSYSRTSGSHAGELFF. The CDR3 DNA follows: TGTGCCAGCAGTTACTCGAGGACTAGCGGGAGTCACGCCGGGGAGCTGTTTTTT.

V gene TRBV20-1 combines with J gene TRBJ1-1; 9 bases align to TRBD1. V was clipped by 3 bases and J by 3 bases; unmatched bases: 5. CDR3 length equals 14 residues. Germline values: CDR1 DFQATT, CDR2 SNEGSKA (reference sequence). The chain's CDR3 is CSASDRGFDTEAFF. CDR3 DNA sequence: TGCAGTGCTAGTGACAGGGGGTTTGACACTGAAGCTTTCTTT.